At least ten counts were recorded for the clone carrying this TCR beta chain. Antigen: not known. RNA transcripts gave rise to amplified TCR beta CDR3 regions. The HTBI primer set was used in a first-round RT-PCR of the TCR CDR3. MiXCR, applied by TCRdb to the multiplex PCR reads, yields one record per CDR3 protein. The data hold 450,000 to 700,000 distinct CDR3 sequences, with about 45% observed a single time. This record belongs to a study of T cells in Graves' hyperthyroidism and ophthalmopathy. General study results and limits: Researchers found most expanded thyroid clonotypes above 0.001 in blood as well.

This CDR3 is built from 14 residues. Between the trimmed V and J ends, which lost 5 bases and 3 bases, there was a span of 11 bases. Germline V gene sequence: CDR1 SGHVS, CDR2 FQNEAQ. The source is an adult woman with Graves' disease, either hyperthyroidism or ophthalmopathy (not recorded which). The chain recombines TRBV7-8 with TRBJ1-3; D is undetermined. The material sequenced was peripheral blood or thyroid tissue (not recorded which). CDR3 loop: CASSPAPGGNTIYF. The CDR3 region has the DNA TGTGCCAGCAGCCCGGCACCCGGTGGAAACACCATATATTTT.